The rows below give T cell receptor beta chains drawn from one sample of a study of CD8 T cells in Susac syndrome. TCRdb re-derived calls from the immunoSEQ multiplex PCR reads in MiXCR, one entry per CDR3 protein. The sample has roughly 400,000 distinct CDR3 sequences; around 83% are singletons. Sequencing used CD8+ T cells from PBMCs. These receptors were taken from a human donor with multiple sclerosis. The CDR3 runs from the conserved cysteine through the conserved F or W. Fields, in order: D gene, J gene, V gene, clone size, CDR3 DNA, CDR3 protein. A D gene is named only where the DNA matches it firmly. Some rows have no size entry. The others give once, few or many, or a class for an expanded clone.

TRBD1 | TRBJ1-5 | TRBV19 | once | TGTGCCAGTAGTACCCCACCGGGGACAGAACTAAATCAGCCCCAGCATTTT | CASSTPPGTELNQPQHF
TRBD1 | TRBJ1-1 | TRBV5-1 | NA | TGCGCCAGCAGCCGCGGGGACAGGGGTGTGCGGCTTGACACTGAAGCTTTCTTT | CASSRGDRGVRLDTEAFF
NA | TRBJ1-1 | TRBV30 | NA | TGTGCCTACGAGGACAGTGGTTTATCAGAAGCTTTCTTT | CAYEDSGLSEAFF
NA | TRBJ1-1 | TRBV5-4 | NA | TGTGCCAGCAGCTTCATCCAGGGTGGCACTGAAGCTTTCTTT | CASSFIQGGTEAFF
NA | TRBJ1-5 | TRBV28 | NA | TGTGCCAGCAGTTACAGGGAGGGCACTAGCAATCAGCCCCAGCATTTT | CASSYREGTSNQPQHF
TRBD2 | TRBJ2-3 | TRBV5-1 | NA | TGCGCCAGCAGTATTAGCGGGGGGGCAACAGATACGCAGTATTTT | CASSISGGATDTQYF
NA | TRBJ2-1 | TRBV5-1 | NA | TGCGCCAGCAGCTTGGAGAGGCGAGCCTACAATGAGCAGTTCTTC | CASSLERRAYNEQFF
NA | TRBJ2-7 | TRBV14 | NA | TGTGCCAGCAGCCAAGTCTCTGGGGCGGCCGAGCAGTACTTC | CASSQVSGAAEQYF
NA | TRBJ2-3 | TRBV7-9 | NA | TGTGCCAGCAGCTCCGGGACCCATAGCACAGATACGCAGTATTTT | CASSSGTHSTDTQYF
TRBD2 | TRBJ2-3 | TRBV29-1 | NA | TGCAGCGTTTACGAGCTGAGCGGGAGGGGCTATAGCACAGATACGCAGTATTTT | CSVYELSGRGYSTDTQYF
NA | TRBJ1-6 | TRBV30 | NA | TGTGCCTGGGCAGCCAGCTCCTATAATTCACCCCTCCACTTT | CAWAASSYNSPLHF
TRBD1 | TRBJ1-3 | TRBV15 | once | TGTGCCACCAGCAGAGACCATACGGGACAGCCAATTTACTCTGGAAACACCATATATTTT | CATSRDHTGQPIYSGNTIYF
NA | TRBJ2-3 | TRBV6-5 | NA | TGTGCCAGCGAACGAGGGGACAACACAGATACGCAGTATTTT | CASERGDNTDTQYF
NA | TRBJ2-7 | TRBV15 | few | TGTGCCACCAGCAGAGATCTTTCGGGGGAGCAGTACTTC | CATSRDLSGEQYF
TRBD2 | TRBJ2-1 | TRBV6-4 | NA | TGTGCCAGCAGTGACTCGGGACTAGCGGGCTACAATGAGCAGTTCTTC | CASSDSGLAGYNEQFF
TRBD2 | TRBJ2-1 | TRBV18 | NA | TGTGCCAGCTCACCACCGACTAGCGGGAGCTCCTACAATGAGCAGTTCTTC | CASSPPTSGSSYNEQFF
NA | TRBJ2-1 | TRBV11-1 | NA | TGTGCCAGCAGCCCCCACGGATGGGACAATGAGCAGTTCTTC | CASSPHGWDNEQFF
NA | TRBJ2-7 | TRBV28 | NA | TGTGCCAGCAGACCTACTGAGGACTACCCCCAGGACGAGCAGTACTTC | CASRPTEDYPQDEQYF
TRBD2 | TRBJ2-5 | TRBV20-1 | NA | TGCAGTGCTAGAGGAAGAGCGGGAGGGCCCTGGGAGACCCAGTACTTC | CSARGRAGGPWETQYF
NA | TRBJ2-2 | TRBV29-1 | NA | TGCAGCGTTGTGCTAGCCGGGGAGCTGTTTTTT | CSVVLAGELFF
NA | TRBJ1-2 | TRBV5-1 | NA | TGCGCCAGCAGCTTGGGGCCGGACACACCTTATGGCTACACCTTC | CASSLGPDTPYGYTF
TRBD1 | TRBJ1-2 | TRBV5-1 | NA | TGCGCCAGCAGCGCCCCCTCTCATGACAGGGATGGCTACACCTTC | CASSAPSHDRDGYTF
TRBD1 | TRBJ2-7 | TRBV14 | once | TGTGCCAGCAGCCAAGTGACAGGGGGCTCCTACGAGCAGTACTTC | CASSQVTGGSYEQYF
NA | TRBJ2-7 | TRBV6-1 | NA | TGTGCCAGCAGTGAGGGGACACACTACGAGCAGTACTTC | CASSEGTHYEQYF
TRBD2 | TRBJ2-1 | TRBV25-1 | NA | TGTGCCAGCAGTGACCAGGGACTAGCGGGGGTTATGCCTAGAGGGCATGAGCAGTTCTTC | CASSDQGLAGVMPRGHEQFF
NA | TRBJ2-3 | TRBV6-4 | NA | TGTGCCAGCACTGTGCCCGGCGGGGATACGCAGTATTTT | CASTVPGGDTQYF
NA | TRBJ1-1 | TRBV29-1 | NA | TGCAGCGTCGTTTCAGGGTTGTATGCGGACCCTGAAGCTTTCTTT | CSVVSGLYADPEAFF
NA | TRBJ2-3 | TRBV7-2 | few | TGTGCCAGCAGCTTAGCCTGGGATACGCAGTATTTT | CASSLAWDTQYF
NA | TRBJ1-1 | TRBV27 | NA | TGTGCCAGCAGTTTAGCGTCGTCGTACACTGAAGCTTTCTTT | CASSLASSYTEAFF
NA | TRBJ2-7 | TRBV4-1 | NA | TGCGCCAGCAGCCTGGTCGGGACACTAAACTACGAGCAGTACTTC | CASSLVGTLNYEQYF
NA | TRBJ1-1 | TRBV12-3/TRBV12-4 | NA | TGTGCCAGCAGCCCTTGGGGGGTACAGGTAAACACTGAAGCTTTCTTT | CASSPWGVQVNTEAFF
NA | TRBJ2-7 | TRBV4-1 | few | TGCGCCAGCAGCCAAGAAGGCAGGGGCTACGAGCAGTACTTC | CASSQEGRGYEQYF
NA | TRBJ1-2 | TRBV25-1 | NA | TGTGCCAGCAGTGATTGGACTAACTATGGCTACACCTTC | CASSDWTNYGYTF